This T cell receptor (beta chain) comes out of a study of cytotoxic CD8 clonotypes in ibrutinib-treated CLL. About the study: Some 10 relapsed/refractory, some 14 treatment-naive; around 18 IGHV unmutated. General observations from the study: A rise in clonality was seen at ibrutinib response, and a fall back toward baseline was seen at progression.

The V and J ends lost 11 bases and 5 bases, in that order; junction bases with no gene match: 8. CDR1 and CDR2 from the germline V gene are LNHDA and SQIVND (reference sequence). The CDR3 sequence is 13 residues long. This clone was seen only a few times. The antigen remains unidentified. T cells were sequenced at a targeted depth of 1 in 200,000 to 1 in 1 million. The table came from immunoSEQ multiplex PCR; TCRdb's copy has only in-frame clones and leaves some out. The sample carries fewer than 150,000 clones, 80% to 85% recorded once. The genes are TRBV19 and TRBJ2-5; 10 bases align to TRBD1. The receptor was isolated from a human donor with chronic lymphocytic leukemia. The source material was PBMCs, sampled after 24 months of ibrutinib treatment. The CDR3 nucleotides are TGTGCCTCGGACAGGGGGAATTACGAGACCCAGTACTTC. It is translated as CASDRGNYETQYF.